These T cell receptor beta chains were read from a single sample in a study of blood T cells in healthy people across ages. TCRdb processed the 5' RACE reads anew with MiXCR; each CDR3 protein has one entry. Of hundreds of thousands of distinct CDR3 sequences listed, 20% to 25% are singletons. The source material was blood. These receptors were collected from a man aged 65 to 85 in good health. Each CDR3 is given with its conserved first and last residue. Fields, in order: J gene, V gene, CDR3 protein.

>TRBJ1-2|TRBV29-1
CSIEGGLSYGYTF
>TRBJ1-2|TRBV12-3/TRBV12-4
CASSLSPGTQDGGYTF
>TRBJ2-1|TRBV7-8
CASTTGTTYNEQFF
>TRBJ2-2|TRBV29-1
CSVVRGGTGELFF
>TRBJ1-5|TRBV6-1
CASSPSSPGNQPQHF
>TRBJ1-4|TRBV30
CAWSTGTGDEKLFF
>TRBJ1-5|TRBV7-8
CASSLRDRNQPQHF
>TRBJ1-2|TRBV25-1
CASSENRVLSGYTF
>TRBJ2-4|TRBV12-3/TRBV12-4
CASRLANIQYF
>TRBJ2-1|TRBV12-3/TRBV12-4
CASSFRQPNSYNEQFF
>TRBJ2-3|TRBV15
CATSEGDTQYF
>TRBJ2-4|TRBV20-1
CSARDPALGAKNIQYF
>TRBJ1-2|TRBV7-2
CASSLVTGTGGLYGYTF
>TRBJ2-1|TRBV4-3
CASSQERTTTYNEQFF
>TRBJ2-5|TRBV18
CASSPQREETQYF
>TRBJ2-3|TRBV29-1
CSVDVGRGTDTQYF
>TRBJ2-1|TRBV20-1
CSARVLHRAGGSYNEQFF
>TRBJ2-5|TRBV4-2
CASSQDLLAGDETQYF
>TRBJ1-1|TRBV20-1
CSATIGTGTLGGTEAFF
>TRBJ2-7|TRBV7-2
CASSLGRPAYEQYF
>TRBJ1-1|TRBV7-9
CANSKGTGEATEAFF
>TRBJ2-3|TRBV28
CASSQRSTDTQYF
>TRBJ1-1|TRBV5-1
CASSTPGVGTEAFF
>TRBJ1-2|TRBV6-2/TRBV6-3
CASTLLEQARGYTF
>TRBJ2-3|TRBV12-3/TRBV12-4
CASSPSTDVQYF
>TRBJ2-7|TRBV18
CASSPDRAYEQYF
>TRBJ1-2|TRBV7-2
CASSLEGTVYGYTF
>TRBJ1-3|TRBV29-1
CSVEAVGSTIYF
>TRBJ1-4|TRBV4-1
CASSPEGTGKEKLFF
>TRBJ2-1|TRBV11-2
CASSLERGTSYNEQFF
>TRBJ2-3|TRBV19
CASSIVGFLSTDTQYF
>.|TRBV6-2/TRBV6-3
CASRQTGHNEQFF
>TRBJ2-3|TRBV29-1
CSVVVRGGTDTQYF
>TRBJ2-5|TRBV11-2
CASGLGLDTQETQYF
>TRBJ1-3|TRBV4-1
CASRPSGGKGNTIYF
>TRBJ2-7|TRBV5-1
CASSLNSGGDSYEQYF
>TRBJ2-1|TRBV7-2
CASSFSGSTPNEQFF
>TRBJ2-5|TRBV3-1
CASSRAGGMTQYF
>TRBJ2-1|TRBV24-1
CATSGGLSGAYNEQFF
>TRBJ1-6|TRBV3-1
CASSPGKGSPLHF
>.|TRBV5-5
CASSLAGQGAYEQYF
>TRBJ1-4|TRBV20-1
CSARDRGGTWGKLFF
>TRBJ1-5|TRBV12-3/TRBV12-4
CASSPEDRGNQPQHF
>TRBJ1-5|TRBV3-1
CASSPRHVGFGQPQHF
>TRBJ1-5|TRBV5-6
CASSPCYGQGKWDSNQPQHF
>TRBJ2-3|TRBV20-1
CSASDPRSGRRTDTQYF
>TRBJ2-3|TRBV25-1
CASSEMGTDTQYF
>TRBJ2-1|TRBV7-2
CASRLAGTNEQFF
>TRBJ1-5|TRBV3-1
CASSQERGLTQPQHF
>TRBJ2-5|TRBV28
CASIPTSGGGETQYF
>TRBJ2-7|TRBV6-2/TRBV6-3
CASLSGGATYEQYF
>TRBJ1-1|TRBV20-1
CSASLTGWSEAFF
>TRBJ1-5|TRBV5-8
CASSLLRGDNQPQHF